Presented here are 3 T cell receptor beta chains from one specimen sequenced in a study of cytomegalovirus exposure and HLA in healthy donors. PCR primers comprised 60 Vbeta and 13 Jbeta primers. The protocol was immunoSEQ multiplex PCR, while the TCRdb copy is restricted to in-frame clones and leaves out a portion. The sample lists 180,000 or so clones, roughly 76% occurring once. Material: PBMCs. The receptors were sampled from a young woman in good health and CMV-seropositive.

The V and J genes are TRBV5-1 and TRBJ2-5; TRBD1 matches 7 bases. The V segment lost 2 bases and the J segment 1 base; nucleotides outside the gene matches: 5. The CDR3 has 15 residues. Germline CDR1 and CDR2: SGHRS and YFSETQ. The CDR3 sequence: CASSFDRQGQETQYF. In DNA, the CDR3 is TGCGCCAGCAGCTTCGACCGACAGGGCCAAGAGACCCAGTACTTC.

The chain is built from TRBV6-6 and TRBJ1-2; D is perhaps TRBD1 (6 bases). Germline loops: CDR1 MNHNY, CDR2 SVGAGI (reference sequence). The CDR3 length is 15 residues. V was shortened by 0 bases and J by 4 bases, with 12 bases between the two germline ends. The CDR3 nucleotides are TGTGCCAGCAGTTACTCAACACAGGGCAGCTATGGCTACACCTTC. Protein sequence: CASSYSTQGSYGYTF.

This clone was picked up a small number of times. Other DNA variants within this sample encode the same CDR3. The chain employs TRBV10-3 and TRBJ2-1; 9 bases match TRBD2. Germline lookup yields CDR1 ENHRY and CDR2 SYGVKD. The trim removed 0 bases at V and 4 bases at J, leaving 7 bases unmatched. CDR3 length: 17 amino acids. DNA of the CDR3: TGTGCCATCAGTGAGTCTCGGGCTAGCGGGGATTACAATGAGCAGTTCTTC. Protein: CAISESRASGDYNEQFF.